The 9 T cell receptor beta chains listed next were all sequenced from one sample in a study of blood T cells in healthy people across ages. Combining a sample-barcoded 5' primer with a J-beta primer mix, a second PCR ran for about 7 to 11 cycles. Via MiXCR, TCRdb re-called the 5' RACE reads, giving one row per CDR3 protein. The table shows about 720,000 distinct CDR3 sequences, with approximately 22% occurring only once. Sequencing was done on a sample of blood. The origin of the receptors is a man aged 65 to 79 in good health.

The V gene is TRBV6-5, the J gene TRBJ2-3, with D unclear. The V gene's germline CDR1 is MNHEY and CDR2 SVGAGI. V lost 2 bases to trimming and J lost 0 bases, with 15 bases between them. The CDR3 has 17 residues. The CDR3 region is CASSYNTGPTSTDTQYF. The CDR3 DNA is TGTGCCAGCAGTTACAATACGGGCCCAACTAGCACAGATACGCAGTATTTT.

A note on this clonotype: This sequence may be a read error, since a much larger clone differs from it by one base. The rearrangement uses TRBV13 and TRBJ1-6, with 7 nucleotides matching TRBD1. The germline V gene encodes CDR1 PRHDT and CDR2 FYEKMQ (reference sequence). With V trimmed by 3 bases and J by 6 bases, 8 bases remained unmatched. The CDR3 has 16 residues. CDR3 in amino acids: CASSFGGGTVNSPLHF. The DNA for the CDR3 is TGTGCCAGCAGCTTTGGTGGCGGGACAGTTAATTCACCCCTCCACTTT.

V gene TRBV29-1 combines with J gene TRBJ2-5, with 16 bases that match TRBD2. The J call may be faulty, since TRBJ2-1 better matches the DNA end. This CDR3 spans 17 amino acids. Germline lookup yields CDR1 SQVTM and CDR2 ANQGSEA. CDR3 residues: CSVPPGLAGGEGNEQFF. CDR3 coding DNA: TGCAGCGTTCCGCCGGGACTAGCGGGAGGGGAGGGCAATGAGCAGTTCTTC.

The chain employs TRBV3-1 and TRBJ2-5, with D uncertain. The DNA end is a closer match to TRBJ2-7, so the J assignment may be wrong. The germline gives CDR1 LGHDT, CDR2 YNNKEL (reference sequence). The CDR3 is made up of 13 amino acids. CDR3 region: CASSHRGSYEQYF. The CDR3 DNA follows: TGTGCCAGCAGCCATCGCGGCTCCTACGAGCAGTACTTC.

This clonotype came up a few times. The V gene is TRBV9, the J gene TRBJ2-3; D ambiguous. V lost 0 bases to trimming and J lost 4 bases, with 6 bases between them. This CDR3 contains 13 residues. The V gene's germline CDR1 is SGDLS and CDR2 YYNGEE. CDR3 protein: CASSVGAPDTQYF. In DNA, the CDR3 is TGTGCCAGCAGCGTAGGAGCCCCAGATACGCAGTATTTT. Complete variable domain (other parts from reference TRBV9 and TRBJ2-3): DSGVTQTPKHLITATGQRVTLRCSPRSGDLSVYWYQQSLDQGLQFLIQYYNGEERAKGNILERFSAQQFPDLHSELNLSSLELGDSALYFCASSVGAPDTQYFGPGTRLTVL.

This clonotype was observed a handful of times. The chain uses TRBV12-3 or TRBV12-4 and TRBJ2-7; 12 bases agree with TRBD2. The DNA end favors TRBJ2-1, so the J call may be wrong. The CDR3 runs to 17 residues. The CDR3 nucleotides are TGTGCCAGCAGTTCCCGACTAGCGGGGGACGTTAGCAATGAGCAGTTCTTC. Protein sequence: CASSSRLAGDVSNEQFF.

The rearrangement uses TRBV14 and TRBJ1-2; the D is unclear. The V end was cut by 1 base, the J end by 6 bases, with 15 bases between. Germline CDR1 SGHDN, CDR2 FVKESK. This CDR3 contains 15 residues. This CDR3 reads CASSQVGKAPNGYTF. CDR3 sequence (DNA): TGTGCCAGCAGCCAAGTGGGGAAGGCGCCTAATGGCTACACCTTC.

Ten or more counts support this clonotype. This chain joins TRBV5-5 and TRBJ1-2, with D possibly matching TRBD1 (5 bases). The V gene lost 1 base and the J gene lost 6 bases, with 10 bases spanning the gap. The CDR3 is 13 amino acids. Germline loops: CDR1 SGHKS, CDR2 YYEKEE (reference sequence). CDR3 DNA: TGTGCCAGCAGCTTGACAGGACCCAATGGCTACACCTTC. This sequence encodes CASSLTGPNGYTF.

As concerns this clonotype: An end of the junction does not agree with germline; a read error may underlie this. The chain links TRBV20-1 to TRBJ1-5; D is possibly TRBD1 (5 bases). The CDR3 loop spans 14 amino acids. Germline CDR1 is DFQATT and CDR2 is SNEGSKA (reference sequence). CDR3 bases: TGCAGTGCTAGAGAGCGCCAGGGAAATCAGCTCCAGCATTTT. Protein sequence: CSARERQGNQLQHF.